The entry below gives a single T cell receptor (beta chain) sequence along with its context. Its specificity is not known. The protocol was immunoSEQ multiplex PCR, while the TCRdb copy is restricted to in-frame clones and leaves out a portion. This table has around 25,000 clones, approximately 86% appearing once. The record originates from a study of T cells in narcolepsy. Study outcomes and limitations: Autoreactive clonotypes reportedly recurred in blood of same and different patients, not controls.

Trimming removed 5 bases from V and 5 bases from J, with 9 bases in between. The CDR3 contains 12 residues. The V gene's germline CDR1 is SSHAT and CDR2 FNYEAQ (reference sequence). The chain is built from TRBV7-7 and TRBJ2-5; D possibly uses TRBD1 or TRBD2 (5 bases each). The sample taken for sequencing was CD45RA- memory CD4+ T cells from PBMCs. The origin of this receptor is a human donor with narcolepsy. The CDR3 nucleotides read TGTGCCAGCAGCCGTTGGGGGGAGACCCAGTACTTC. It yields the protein CASSRWGETQYF.